This T cell receptor (beta chain) derives from a study of tumor-infiltrating lymphocytes in primary liver carcinoma. The tissue used was unsorted bulk material of roughly 17-31 mg. RNA and DNA were co-extracted from it with the AllPrep DNA/RNA mini kit. The cohort consisted of patients whose primary liver carcinoma was surgically resected. The study enrolled treatment-naive patients with chronic HBV infection. Priming with a constant-region primer yielded TCR beta cDNA from roughly 500 ng total RNA. Modified slightly, ARM-PCR produced TCR beta libraries over three nested multiplex PCR rounds. The first two PCR rounds used TRBV1-TRBV30 forward primers with a C-beta reverse primer, nine to ten cycles each. TCRdb re-derived calls from the multiplex PCR reads in MiXCR, one entry per CDR3 protein. The sample consists of almost 55,000 distinct CDR3 sequences, 70% to 80% of them appearing once. The study, taken as a whole, reports: Only about 7.5-24% of top clones spanned all five tumor regions.

The CDR3 runs to 17 residues. Germline loops: CDR1 SGHDN, CDR2 FVKESK. Turning to this clonotype: Antigen specificity is unknown. An end of the junction differs from the germline gene, which may be a read error.

Sequenced material: liver tumor tissue from sampling region 2. Subset noted: tumor region T2, inferior pole. V gene TRBV14 combines with J gene TRBJ2-5; D gene uncertain. This clonotype was sampled from a man aged 35 to 55 with primary liver carcinoma and hepatitis B virus infection. This CDR3 is CASNQDHAQEFQENQYF. The CDR3 DNA reads as TGTGCCAGCAACCAAGACCACGCCCAGGAGTTCCAAGAGAACCAGTACTTC.